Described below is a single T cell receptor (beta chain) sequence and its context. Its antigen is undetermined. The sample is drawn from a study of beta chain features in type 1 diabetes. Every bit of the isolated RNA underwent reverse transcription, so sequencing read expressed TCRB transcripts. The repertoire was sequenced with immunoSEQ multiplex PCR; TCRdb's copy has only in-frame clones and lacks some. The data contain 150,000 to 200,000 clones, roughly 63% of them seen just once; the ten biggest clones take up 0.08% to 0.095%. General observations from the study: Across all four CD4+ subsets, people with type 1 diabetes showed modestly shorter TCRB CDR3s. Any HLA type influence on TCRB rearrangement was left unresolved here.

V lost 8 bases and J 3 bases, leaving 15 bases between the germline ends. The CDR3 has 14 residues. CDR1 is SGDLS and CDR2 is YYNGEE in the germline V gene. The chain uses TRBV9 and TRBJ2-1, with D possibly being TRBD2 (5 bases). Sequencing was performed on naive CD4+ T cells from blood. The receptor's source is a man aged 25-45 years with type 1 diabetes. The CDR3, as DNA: TGTGCCAGTGACCGTGGGAGCGGCTACAATGAGCAGTTCTTC. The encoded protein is CASDRGSGYNEQFF.